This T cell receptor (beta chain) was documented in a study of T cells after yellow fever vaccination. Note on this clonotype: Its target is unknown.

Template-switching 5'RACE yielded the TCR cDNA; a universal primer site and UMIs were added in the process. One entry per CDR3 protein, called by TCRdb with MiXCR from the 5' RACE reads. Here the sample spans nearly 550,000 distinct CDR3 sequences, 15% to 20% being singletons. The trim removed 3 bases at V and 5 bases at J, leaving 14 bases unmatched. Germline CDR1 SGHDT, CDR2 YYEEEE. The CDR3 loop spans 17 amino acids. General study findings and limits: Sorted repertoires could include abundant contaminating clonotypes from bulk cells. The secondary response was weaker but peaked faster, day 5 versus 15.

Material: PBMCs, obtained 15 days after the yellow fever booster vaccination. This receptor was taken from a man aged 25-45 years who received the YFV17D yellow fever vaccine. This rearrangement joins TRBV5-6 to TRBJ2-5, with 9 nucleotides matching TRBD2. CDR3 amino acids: CASSWGPAGGPVETQYF. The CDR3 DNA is TGTGCCAGCAGCTGGGGACCTGCGGGAGGGCCAGTGGAGACCCAGTACTTC.